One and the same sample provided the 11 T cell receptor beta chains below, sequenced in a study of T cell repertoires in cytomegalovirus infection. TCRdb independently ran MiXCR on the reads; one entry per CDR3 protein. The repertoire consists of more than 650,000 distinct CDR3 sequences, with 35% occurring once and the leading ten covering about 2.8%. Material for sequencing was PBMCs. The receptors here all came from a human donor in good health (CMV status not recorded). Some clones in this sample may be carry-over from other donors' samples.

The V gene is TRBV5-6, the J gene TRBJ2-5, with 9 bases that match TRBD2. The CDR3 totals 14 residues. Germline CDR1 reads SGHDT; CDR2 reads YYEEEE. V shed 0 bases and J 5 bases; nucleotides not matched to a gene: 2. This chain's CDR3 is CASSLGTSVETQYF. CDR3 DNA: TGTGCCAGCAGCTTGGGGACTAGCGTGGAGACCCAGTACTTC.

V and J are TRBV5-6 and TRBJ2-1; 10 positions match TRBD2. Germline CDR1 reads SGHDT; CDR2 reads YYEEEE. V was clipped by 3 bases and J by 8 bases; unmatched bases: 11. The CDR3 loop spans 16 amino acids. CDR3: CASSWAPSGSIDEQFF. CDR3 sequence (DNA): TGTGCCAGCAGCTGGGCCCCTAGCGGGAGTATCGATGAGCAGTTCTTC.

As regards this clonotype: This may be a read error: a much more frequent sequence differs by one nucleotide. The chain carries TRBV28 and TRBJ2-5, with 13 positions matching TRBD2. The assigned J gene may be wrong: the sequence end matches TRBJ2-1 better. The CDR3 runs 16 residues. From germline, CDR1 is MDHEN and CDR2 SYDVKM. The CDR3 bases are TGTGCCAGCAGTTCACTAGCGGGAGGGCCCCAAGAGACCCAGTTCTTC. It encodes CASSSLAGGPQETQFF.

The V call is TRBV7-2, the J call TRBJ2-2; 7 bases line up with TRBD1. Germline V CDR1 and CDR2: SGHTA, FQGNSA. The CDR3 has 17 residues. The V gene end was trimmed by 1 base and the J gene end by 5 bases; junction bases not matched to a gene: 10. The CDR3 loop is CASSLGDRPILTGELFF. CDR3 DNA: TGTGCCAGCAGCTTAGGGGACAGACCCATTTTGACCGGGGAGCTGTTTTTT.

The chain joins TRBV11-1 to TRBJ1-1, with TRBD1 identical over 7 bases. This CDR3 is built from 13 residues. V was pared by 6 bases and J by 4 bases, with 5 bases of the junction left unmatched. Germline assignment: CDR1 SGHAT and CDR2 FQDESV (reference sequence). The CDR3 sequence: CASRARGITEAFF. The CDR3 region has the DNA TGTGCCAGCAGAGCCAGGGGGATCACTGAAGCTTTCTTT.

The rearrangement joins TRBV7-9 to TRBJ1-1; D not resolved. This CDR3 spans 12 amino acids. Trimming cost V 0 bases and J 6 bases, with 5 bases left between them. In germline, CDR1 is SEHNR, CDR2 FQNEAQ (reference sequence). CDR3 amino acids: CASSLAVSEAFF. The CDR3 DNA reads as TGTGCCAGCAGCTTAGCCGTATCTGAAGCTTTCTTT.

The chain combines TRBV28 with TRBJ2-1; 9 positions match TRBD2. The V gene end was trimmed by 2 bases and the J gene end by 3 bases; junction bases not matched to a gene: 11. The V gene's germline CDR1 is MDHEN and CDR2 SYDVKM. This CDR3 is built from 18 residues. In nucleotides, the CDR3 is TGTGCCAGCAGTTTAGAGGGAGCGGGGGGTATCAACTACAATGAGCAGTTCTTC. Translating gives CASSLEGAGGINYNEQFF.

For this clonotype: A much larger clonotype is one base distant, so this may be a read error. In DNA form, the CDR3 reads TGTGCCAGCAGCTTAAGCAGGACCACAGCGGGCCCGGATACGCAGTATTTT. Translation: CASSLSRTTAGPDTQYF. The rearrangement uses TRBV7-6 and TRBJ2-3; the D gene is possibly TRBD2 (6 bases). Germline CDR1 is SGHVS and CDR2 is FNYEAQ. Trimming cost V 2 bases and J 6 bases, with 21 bases left between them. The CDR3 runs 17 residues.

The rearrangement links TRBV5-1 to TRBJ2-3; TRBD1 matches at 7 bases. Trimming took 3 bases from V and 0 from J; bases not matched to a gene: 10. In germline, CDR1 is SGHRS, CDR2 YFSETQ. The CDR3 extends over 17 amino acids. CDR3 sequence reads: CASSSSPTGRSTDTQYF. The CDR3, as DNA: TGCGCCAGCAGCTCAAGCCCGACAGGGCGTAGCACAGATACGCAGTATTTT.

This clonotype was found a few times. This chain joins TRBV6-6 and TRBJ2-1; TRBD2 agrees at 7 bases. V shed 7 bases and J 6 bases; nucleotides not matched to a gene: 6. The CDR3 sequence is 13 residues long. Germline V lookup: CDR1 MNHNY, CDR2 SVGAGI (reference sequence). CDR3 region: CASTLPGGNEQFF. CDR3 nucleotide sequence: TGTGCCAGCACCCTGCCGGGAGGCAATGAGCAGTTCTTC.

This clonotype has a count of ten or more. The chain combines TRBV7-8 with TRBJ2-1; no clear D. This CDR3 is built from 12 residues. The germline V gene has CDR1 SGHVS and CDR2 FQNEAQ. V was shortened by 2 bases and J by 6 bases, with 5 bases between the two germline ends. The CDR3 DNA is TGTGCCAGCAGCTTACAGCGCAATGAGCAGTTCTTC. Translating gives CASSLQRNEQFF.